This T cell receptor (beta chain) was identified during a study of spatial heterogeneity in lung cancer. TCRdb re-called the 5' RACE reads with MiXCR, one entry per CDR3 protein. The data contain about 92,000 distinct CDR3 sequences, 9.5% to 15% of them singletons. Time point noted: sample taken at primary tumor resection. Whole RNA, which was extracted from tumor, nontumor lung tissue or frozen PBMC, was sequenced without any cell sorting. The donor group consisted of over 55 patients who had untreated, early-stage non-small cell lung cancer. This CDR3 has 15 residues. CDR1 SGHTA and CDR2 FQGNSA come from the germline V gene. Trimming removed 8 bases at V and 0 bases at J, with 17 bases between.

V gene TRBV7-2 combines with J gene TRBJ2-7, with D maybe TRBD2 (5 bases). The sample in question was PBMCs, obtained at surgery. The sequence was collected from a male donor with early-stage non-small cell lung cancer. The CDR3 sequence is CASRRGGYSSYEQYF. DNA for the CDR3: TGTGCCAGCCGAAGAGGAGGCTACAGCTCCTACGAGCAGTACTTC. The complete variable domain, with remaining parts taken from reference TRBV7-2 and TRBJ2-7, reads GAGVSQSPSNKVTEKGKDVELRCDPISGHTALYWYRQSLGQGLEFLIYFQGNSAPDKSGLPSDRFSAERTGGSVSTLTIQRTQQEDSAVYLCASRRGGYSSYEQYFGPGTRLTVT.